This passage covers 26 T cell receptor beta chains from one sample sequenced in a study of blood T cell repertoires in COVID-19. TCRdb's copy holds only in-frame clones and misses some; the assay was immunoSEQ multiplex PCR. The table shows 130,000 to 150,000 clones, with 70% to 90% occurring only once. Sequenced material: peripheral blood. These receptors came from a human donor with acute or convalescent COVID-19. The donor label of this sample is uncertain.

The rearrangement links TRBV5-4 to TRBJ2-2; 10 bases map to TRBD1. The V segment lost 4 bases and the J segment 0 bases; nucleotides outside the gene matches: 3. Germline values: CDR1 SGHNT, CDR2 YYREEE (reference sequence). CDR3 length equals 16 residues. CDR3 residues: CASSNGQGANTGELFF. The DNA of the CDR3 is TGTGCCAGCAGCAACGGACAGGGGGCGAACACCGGGGAGCTGTTTTTT.

V gene TRBV5-5 combines with J gene TRBJ1-4, with 11 bases that match TRBD1. Germline loops: CDR1 SGHKS, CDR2 YYEKEE (reference sequence). The V and J ends lost 2 bases and 0 bases, in that order; junction bases with no gene match: 12. This CDR3 has 20 residues. CDR3 sequence: CASSFRFRTGGPTTNEKLFF. DNA of the CDR3: TGTGCCAGCAGCTTTAGGTTCCGGACAGGGGGCCCAACAACTAATGAAAAACTGTTTTTT.

The rearrangement links TRBV11-2 to TRBJ2-7, with TRBD2 identical over 7 bases. V dropped 0 bases and J dropped 5; count of bases not matched to a gene: 1. This CDR3 comprises 13 residues. CDR1 is SGHAT, CDR2 FQNNGV, per germline. This chain's CDR3 is CASSLDRGDEQYF. The CDR3, as DNA: TGTGCCAGCAGCTTAGATCGGGGGGACGAGCAGTACTTC.

This clone occurred once. The V gene is TRBV20-1, the J gene TRBJ2-1; 9 bases line up with TRBD2. The CDR3 is made up of 15 amino acids. The germline V gene has CDR1 DFQATT and CDR2 SNEGSKA (reference sequence). V lost 3 bases to trimming and J lost 8 bases; unmatched junction nucleotides: 11. The CDR3 spells CSASTAGGPSDEQFF. The CDR3 DNA is TGCAGTGCTAGTACGGCGGGAGGGCCCTCGGATGAGCAGTTCTTC.

The chain combines TRBV5-1 with TRBJ2-2; D unclear. V was pared by 5 bases and J by 0 bases, with 14 bases between. This CDR3 is built from 16 residues. Germline V gene data show CDR1 as SGHRS and CDR2 as YFSETQ. This chain's CDR3 is CASSQTWSANTGELFF. The CDR3 nucleotides read TGCGCCAGCAGTCAAACATGGTCCGCGAACACCGGGGAGCTGTTTTTT.

V is TRBV18 and J is TRBJ2-3; weak D call: TRBD1 (6 bases). The CDR3 runs to 15 residues. Germline assignment: CDR1 KGHSH and CDR2 LQKENI. The V end was cut by 6 bases, the J end by 0 bases, with 13 bases between. The CDR3 nucleotides are TGTGCCAGCTCCCCGGCAGGGGCTAGCACAGATACGCAGTATTTT. As protein: CASSPAGASTDTQYF.

Only a few counts were recorded for this clone. V usage is TRBV28 and J usage is TRBJ2-4, with 7 bases aligning to TRBD1. V lost 6 bases to trimming and J lost 4 bases; unmatched junction nucleotides: 9. Germline V lookup: CDR1 MDHEN, CDR2 SYDVKM. This CDR3 spans 15 amino acids. The CDR3 DNA sequence: TGTGCCAGCAGCCCCACCGGACAGGTTAAAAACATTCAGTACTTC. This sequence encodes CASSPTGQVKNIQYF.

The rearrangement links TRBV28 to TRBJ1-2; 7 nucleotides align to TRBD1. The J segment lost 4 bases and the V segment lost 5 bases, leaving 13 bases of the junction unmatched. CDR3 length equals 16 residues. Germline loops: CDR1 MDHEN, CDR2 SYDVKM. The CDR3 DNA sequence: TGTGCCAGCAGTCTGACCGCGGGACAGATGGTCTATGGCTACACCTTC. This codes for CASSLTAGQMVYGYTF.

The rearrangement joins TRBV28 to TRBJ1-4; D not certain. This CDR3 spans 16 amino acids. Germline V lookup: CDR1 MDHEN, CDR2 SYDVKM. The V gene lost 4 bases and the J gene lost 0 bases, with 12 bases spanning the gap. CDR3 loop: CASSSTSYATNEKLFF. The CDR3 nucleotides are TGTGCCAGCAGTTCCACTTCCTATGCAACTAATGAAAAACTGTTTTTT.

The chain carries TRBV7-9 and TRBJ1-1; 7 bases map to TRBD1. The CDR3 covers 13 residues. Looked up from germline, CDR1 is SEHNR and CDR2 is FQNEAQ (reference sequence). The ends lost 5 bases at V and 9 bases at J; junction bases unmatched: 9. CDR3 sequence: CASSPTGQPKAFF. Written as DNA, the CDR3 is TGTGCCAGCAGCCCAACGGGACAGCCGAAAGCTTTCTTT.

J is TRBJ1-2 and V is TRBV7-9; D not resolved. V was cut by 8 bases and J by 0 bases, with 10 bases left in between. In germline, CDR1 is SEHNR, CDR2 FQNEAQ (reference sequence). The CDR3 runs to 13 residues. The CDR3, as DNA: TGTGCCAGCGAGGGAGGAGCTAACTATGGCTACACCTTC. Its protein is CASEGGANYGYTF.

The chain couples TRBV30 to TRBJ1-6, with D hard to call. V lost 4 bases, J lost 7 bases, and 8 bases lay in between. The germline V gene has CDR1 GTSNPN and CDR2 SVGIG (reference sequence). The CDR3 totals 12 residues. This CDR3 reads CAWKLVNSPLHF. CDR3 bases: TGTGCCTGGAAGCTGGTAAATTCACCCCTCCACTTT.

V is TRBV19 and J is TRBJ1-1, with D perhaps TRBD1 (5 bases). Germline CDR1 and CDR2: LNHDA and SQIVND (reference sequence). V lost 5 bases, J lost 4 bases, and 11 bases lay in between. The CDR3 has 13 amino acids. The CDR3 loop reads CASSFGGSTEAFF. In DNA, the CDR3 is TGTGCCAGTAGTTTTGGGGGGAGCACTGAAGCTTTCTTT.

This clone has a single count. This chain uses TRBV18 with TRBJ1-2, with D possibly being TRBD1 (6 bases). Germline values: CDR1 KGHSH, CDR2 LQKENI. The CDR3 spans 14 residues. V gave up 1 base and J gave up 2 bases, with 8 bases separating them. CDR3: CASSPLRGNYGYTF. The CDR3 DNA sequence: TGTGCCAGCTCACCACTGAGGGGGAACTATGGCTACACCTTC. The complete variable domain, with remaining parts taken from reference TRBV18 and TRBJ1-2, reads NAGVMQNPRHLVRRRGQEARLRCSPMKGHSHVYWYRQLPEEGLKFMVYLQKENIIDESGMPKERFSAEFPKEGPSILRIQQVVRGDSAAYFCASSPLRGNYGYTFGSGTRLTVV.

The V and J genes are TRBV7-9 and TRBJ1-4; D is unresolved. V lost 2 bases and J lost 4, with 8 bases in between. CDR1 is SEHNR and CDR2 is FQNEAQ in the germline V gene (reference sequence). This CDR3 is built from 14 residues. This CDR3 reads CASSLSTDNEKLFF. The CDR3 region has the DNA TGTGCCAGCAGCTTAAGTACAGATAATGAAAAACTGTTTTTT.

The V and J genes are TRBV7-2 and TRBJ2-1; D is uncertain. V lost 0 bases, J lost 7 bases, and 7 bases lay in between. The CDR3 has 13 amino acids. In germline, CDR1 is SGHTA, CDR2 FQGNSA. The CDR3 protein is CASSLASLNEQFF. DNA of the CDR3: TGTGCCAGCAGCTTAGCTAGCCTAAATGAGCAGTTCTTC.

This clone was seen only a few times. This chain links TRBV18 with TRBJ2-7, with TRBD1 matching over 8 bases. The V segment lost 5 bases and the J segment 0 bases; nucleotides outside the gene matches: 3. This CDR3 is 14 amino acids long. Germline CDR1 and CDR2: KGHSH and LQKENI. This CDR3 is CASSGQGSSYEQYF. The CDR3 nucleotides are TGTGCCAGCTCAGGACAGGGAAGCTCCTACGAGCAGTACTTC.

The chain couples TRBV29-1 to TRBJ1-1; tentatively, D is TRBD1 (6 bases). V lost 6 bases and J lost 8, with 13 bases in between. Germline CDR1 is SQVTM and CDR2 is ANQGSEA. This CDR3 spans 11 amino acids. CDR3 bases: TGCAGCGTCAACAGGGTCGGGGAAGCTTTCTTT. This codes for CSVNRVGEAFF.

This chain uses TRBV7-2 with TRBJ2-1; D is perhaps TRBD2 (5 bases). Germline V gives CDR1 SGHTA, CDR2 FQGNSA. The CDR3 consists of 13 residues. The ends were cut back, 1 base at V and 15 bases at J, with 16 bases in the middle. CDR3 in amino acids: CASSLGRENDGFF. CDR3 sequence (DNA): TGTGCCAGCAGCTTAGGACGGGAAAACGACGGGTTCTTC.

The chain has TRBV24-1 and TRBJ1-1; 7 bases are shared with TRBD1. The CDR3 has 9 residues. With V trimmed by 10 bases and J by 8 bases, 0 bases remained unmatched. Germline V gene sequence: CDR1 KGHDR, CDR2 SFDVKD. CDR3: CATQGEAFF. Written as DNA, the CDR3 is TGTGCCACACAGGGGGAAGCTTTCTTT.

The rearrangement links TRBV7-9 to TRBJ1-1; D is ambiguous. The CDR3 is 14 residues long. CDR1 is SEHNR, CDR2 FQNEAQ, per germline (reference sequence). The V end lost 4 bases, the J end lost 6 bases, and 15 bases lay between the germline ends. The CDR3: CASSSIDSFPEAFF. In DNA, the CDR3 is TGTGCCAGCAGCTCCATAGACTCATTCCCTGAAGCTTTCTTT.

The chain carries TRBV5-1 and TRBJ2-3; D is unclear. CDR1 and CDR2 from the germline V gene are SGHRS and YFSETQ. V was pared by 2 bases and J by 4 bases, with 14 bases between. The CDR3 is 15 residues long. CDR3 nucleotides: TGCGCCAGCAGCTTCACTACCAGATTAGCAGATACGCAGTATTTT. It codes for CASSFTTRLADTQYF.

The chain couples TRBV15 to TRBJ1-5; weak D call: TRBD1 (5 bases). V shed 0 bases and J shed 6 bases, with 15 bases lying between them. This CDR3 comprises 16 residues. Germline V CDR1 and CDR2: LNHNV, YYDKDF (reference sequence). CDR3 region: CATSRDVLSDSQPQHF. Here the CDR3 DNA reads TGTGCCACCAGCAGAGATGTGTTATCCGACAGTCAGCCCCAGCATTTT.

Only a few counts were recorded for this clone. The J gene is TRBJ1-4, the V gene TRBV9, with a tentative D call TRBD1 (5 bases). V lost 0 bases and J 6 bases, leaving 12 bases between the germline ends. The length of the CDR3 is 15 residues. Germline V gene lookup returns CDR1 SGDLS and CDR2 YYNGEE. The CDR3 is CASSVALGLDEKLFF. The CDR3 DNA reads as TGTGCCAGCAGCGTAGCATTGGGGCTTGATGAAAAACTGTTTTTT.

V and J are TRBV2 and TRBJ1-1; D gene ambiguous. V was pared by 2 bases and J by 1 base, with 8 bases between. The CDR3 has 14 amino acids. CDR1 and CDR2 from the germline V gene are SNHLY and FYNNEI. The CDR3 here is CASSEQVPNTEAFF. The CDR3 bases are TGTGCCAGCAGTGAACAGGTACCGAACACTGAAGCTTTCTTT.

V and J are TRBV7-9 and TRBJ2-7; maybe TRBD2 (6 bases). The V gene lost 1 base and the J gene lost 7 bases, with 20 bases spanning the gap. The germline V gene encodes CDR1 SEHNR and CDR2 FQNEAQ (reference sequence). The CDR3 contains 16 residues. CDR3 region: CASSLVERELAKEQYF. CDR3 nucleotide sequence: TGTGCCAGCAGCTTAGTAGAACGGGAGCTAGCAAAGGAGCAGTACTTC.